This T cell receptor beta chain was obtained from a study of CD8 T cells in Susac syndrome. Study-level results: The study acknowledged a relatively small number of individuals in its TCR sequencing and HLA analysis.

Peripheral blood CD8+ and CD4+ T cells were profiled by TCR beta sequencing. With random hexamers, 0.5 to 1 ug RNA was reverse transcribed. TCR beta CDR3 was amplified by immunoSEQ multiplex PCR. This amplification extended across 54 Vbeta and 13 Jbeta segments. TCRdb recomputed calls from the immunoSEQ multiplex PCR reads with MiXCR, one row per CDR3 protein. The sample has about 120,000 distinct CDR3 sequences; roughly 92% are singletons. This clonotype turned up a few times. Its antigen is unknown. This CDR3 region has 21 residues. With 2 bases clipped from V and 2 bases from J, the junction kept 21 bases outside the gene matches. Germline V gene lookup returns CDR1 DFQATT and CDR2 SNEGSKA (reference sequence).

The material sequenced was CD4+ T cells from PBMCs. The source of this sequence is a human donor in good health. The chain links TRBV20-1 to TRBJ2-7; 13 bases line up with TRBD2. In DNA, the CDR3 is TGCAGTGCTAGACCGACTGCTGGCCAGGGAAAGGGACTAGCGGGGACCTACGAGCAGTACTTC. Protein product: CSARPTAGQGKGLAGTYEQYF.